Listed below are T cell receptor beta chains from one sample, sequenced in a study of T cells in Graves' hyperthyroidism and ophthalmopathy. Using its own MiXCR run on the multiplex PCR reads, TCRdb lists one record per CDR3 protein. The profile shows 500,000 to 800,000 distinct CDR3 sequences, nearly 45% of them singletons. The material sequenced was peripheral blood or thyroid tissue (not recorded which). Every receptor here comes from an adult man with Graves' disease, either hyperthyroidism or ophthalmopathy (not recorded which). The CDR3 runs from the conserved cysteine through the conserved F or W. The order of the fields is D gene, clone size, V gene, J gene, CDR3 DNA, CDR3 protein. D genes are given only for firm matches. Clone sizes are given selectively: once, few, many, or a class where the clone is expanded.

D gene: NA; clone size: many; V gene: TRBV11-2; J gene: TRBJ2-7; CDR3 DNA: TGTGCCAGCAGCTTATTTCCCACGACGGTTGAGCAGTACTTC; CDR3 protein: CASSLFPTTVEQYF
D gene: NA; clone size: NA; V gene: TRBV5-1; J gene: TRBJ1-1; CDR3 DNA: TGCGCCAGCAGCTACCTGCCGGACGAGAACACTGAAGCTTTCTTT; CDR3 protein: CASSYLPDENTEAFF
D gene: TRBD1; clone size: few; V gene: TRBV19; J gene: TRBJ1-5; CDR3 DNA: TGTGCCACCTCGGGACAGAGATATAGCAATCAGCCCCAGCATTTT; CDR3 protein: CATSGQRYSNQPQHF
D gene: NA; clone size: once; V gene: TRBV24-1; J gene: TRBJ1-4; CDR3 DNA: TGTGCCAGCAGTGATTGGACATATGAAAAACTGTTTTTT; CDR3 protein: CASSDWTYEKLFF
D gene: NA; clone size: once; V gene: TRBV7-3; J gene: TRBJ2-5; CDR3 DNA: TGTGCCAGCAGCTCCCACCAGATAGGGTGGGAGACCCAGTACTTC; CDR3 protein: CASSSHQIGWETQYF
D gene: NA; clone size: NA; V gene: TRBV12-3/TRBV12-4; J gene: TRBJ1-4; CDR3 DNA: TGTGCCAGCAGCCGGGTGGACTTTAATGAAAAACTGTTTTTT; CDR3 protein: CASSRVDFNEKLFF
D gene: NA; clone size: NA; V gene: TRBV29-1; J gene: TRBJ1-1; CDR3 DNA: TGCAGCCCGCGGACAGAGAACACTGAAGCTTTCTTT; CDR3 protein: CSPRTENTEAFF
D gene: TRBD1; clone size: NA; V gene: TRBV10-3; J gene: TRBJ1-2; CDR3 DNA: TGTGCCATCAGTGCCTCCGGGACAGGGGGCGATGGCTACACCTTC; CDR3 protein: CAISASGTGGDGYTF
D gene: NA; clone size: few; V gene: TRBV24-1; J gene: TRBJ1-1; CDR3 DNA: TGTGCCAGCAGTTCCGAACAACGCATGGACACTGAAGCTTTCTTT; CDR3 protein: CASSSEQRMDTEAFF
D gene: NA; clone size: NA; V gene: TRBV25-1; J gene: TRBJ2-7; CDR3 DNA: TGTGCCAGCAGGGAAAGGGACGAGCAGTACTTC; CDR3 protein: CASRERDEQYF
D gene: TRBD1; clone size: NA; V gene: TRBV25-1; J gene: TRBJ1-2; CDR3 DNA: TGTGCCAGCAGTATGAGGACAGGGAATGGCTACACCTTC; CDR3 protein: CASSMRTGNGYTF
D gene: NA; clone size: NA; V gene: TRBV11-2; J gene: TRBJ1-1; CDR3 DNA: TGTGCCAGCAGCTTAGCTTCGGCAGGCCCTAACACTGAAGCTTTCTTT; CDR3 protein: CASSLASAGPNTEAFF
D gene: NA; clone size: NA; V gene: TRBV5-1; J gene: TRBJ2-2; CDR3 DNA: TGCGCCAGCAGCTTTCACACCGGGGAGCTGTTTTTT; CDR3 protein: CASSFHTGELFF
D gene: NA; clone size: many; V gene: TRBV12-3/TRBV12-4; J gene: TRBJ1-2; CDR3 DNA: TGTGCCAGCAGTTTACCGGGTAGTGATGGCTACACCTTC; CDR3 protein: CASSLPGSDGYTF
D gene: NA; clone size: NA; V gene: TRBV14; J gene: TRBJ1-4; CDR3 DNA: TGTGCCAGCAGCCGGATCGGCGGGGAAAAACTGTTTTTT; CDR3 protein: CASSRIGGEKLFF
D gene: TRBD1; clone size: many; V gene: TRBV29-1; J gene: TRBJ2-7; CDR3 DNA: TGCAGCGTTAGGGACAGGGCCGAAGGCTTGTACGAGCAGTACTTC; CDR3 protein: CSVRDRAEGLYEQYF
D gene: NA; clone size: NA; V gene: TRBV7-2; J gene: TRBJ1-5; CDR3 DNA: TGTGCCAGCAGCCTACCACAGGGAGGAAATCAGCCCCAGCATTTT; CDR3 protein: CASSLPQGGNQPQHF
D gene: NA; clone size: few; V gene: TRBV7-9; J gene: TRBJ1-3; CDR3 DNA: TGTGCCAGCAGTAGGCTGAGGGGTTCTGGAAACACCATATATTTT; CDR3 protein: CASSRLRGSGNTIYF
D gene: TRBD2; clone size: many; V gene: TRBV2; J gene: TRBJ2-5; CDR3 DNA: TGTGCCAGCAGTGGGCGGACTAGCAATCAAGAGACCCAGTACTTC; CDR3 protein: CASSGRTSNQETQYF
D gene: TRBD1; clone size: many; V gene: TRBV24-1; J gene: TRBJ1-5; CDR3 DNA: TGTGCCACCAGTGATGGGACAGGGGTCCAGCCCCAGCATTTT; CDR3 protein: CATSDGTGVQPQHF
D gene: NA; clone size: NA; V gene: TRBV6-1; J gene: TRBJ1-1; CDR3 DNA: TGTGCCAGCAGTGAAGTTATCGGAATAGAAGCTTTCTTT; CDR3 protein: CASSEVIGIEAFF
D gene: NA; clone size: NA; V gene: TRBV20-1; J gene: TRBJ2-7; CDR3 DNA: TGCAGTGCGGGAGGACAATTCGAGCAGTACTTC; CDR3 protein: CSAGGQFEQYF
D gene: TRBD1; clone size: NA; V gene: TRBV29-1; J gene: TRBJ1-5; CDR3 DNA: TGCAGCAGTGGAGGACAGGGAAAAGGGAATCAGCCCCAGCATTTT; CDR3 protein: CSSGGQGKGNQPQHF
D gene: NA; clone size: many; V gene: TRBV5-6; J gene: TRBJ1-4; CDR3 DNA: TGTGCCAGCAGCTTGTCGGGGGGTGACAATGAAAAACTGTTTTTT; CDR3 protein: CASSLSGGDNEKLFF
D gene: NA; clone size: NA; V gene: TRBV7-6; J gene: TRBJ1-1; CDR3 DNA: TGTGCCAGCAGCGCTGACCTTACAGGGAACACTGAAGCTTTCTTT; CDR3 protein: CASSADLTGNTEAFF
D gene: TRBD1; clone size: NA; V gene: TRBV20-1; J gene: TRBJ2-2; CDR3 DNA: TGCAGTGCTCCCCGCCCGGGACAGGGGGCCGGGGAGCTGTTTTTT; CDR3 protein: CSAPRPGQGAGELFF
D gene: TRBD1; clone size: NA; V gene: TRBV20-1; J gene: TRBJ1-1; CDR3 DNA: TGCAGTGCTAGTGGGGGACAGGGCTATGAAGCTTTCTTT; CDR3 protein: CSASGGQGYEAFF
D gene: NA; clone size: once; V gene: TRBV14; J gene: TRBJ1-5; CDR3 DNA: TGTGCCAGCAGTGCATCGATCCGGGCTTCTAATCAGCCCCAGCATTTT; CDR3 protein: CASSASIRASNQPQHF
D gene: TRBD1; clone size: NA; V gene: TRBV10-3; J gene: TRBJ2-7; CDR3 DNA: TGTGCCATCAGGGCCGGGACAGGGCCCTACGAGCAGTACTTC; CDR3 protein: CAIRAGTGPYEQYF
D gene: TRBD1; clone size: NA; V gene: TRBV7-9; J gene: TRBJ2-7; CDR3 DNA: TGTGCCAGCAGCTTAAGGGTCCCCGGACAGGGAAGGTACGAGCAGTACTTC; CDR3 protein: CASSLRVPGQGRYEQYF
D gene: NA; clone size: NA; V gene: TRBV9; J gene: TRBJ2-5; CDR3 DNA: TGTGCCAGCAGCCAAGTCGTAGAGACCCAGTACTTC; CDR3 protein: CASSQVVETQYF
D gene: NA; clone size: NA; V gene: TRBV6-1; J gene: TRBJ1-6; CDR3 DNA: TGTGCCAGCAGGAGGACACCCCTCCACTTT; CDR3 protein: CASRRTPLHF
D gene: NA; clone size: NA; V gene: TRBV9; J gene: TRBJ2-7; CDR3 DNA: TGTGCCAGCAGCGTTGGGGGGGACACGGGCTACGAGCAGTACTTC; CDR3 protein: CASSVGGDTGYEQYF